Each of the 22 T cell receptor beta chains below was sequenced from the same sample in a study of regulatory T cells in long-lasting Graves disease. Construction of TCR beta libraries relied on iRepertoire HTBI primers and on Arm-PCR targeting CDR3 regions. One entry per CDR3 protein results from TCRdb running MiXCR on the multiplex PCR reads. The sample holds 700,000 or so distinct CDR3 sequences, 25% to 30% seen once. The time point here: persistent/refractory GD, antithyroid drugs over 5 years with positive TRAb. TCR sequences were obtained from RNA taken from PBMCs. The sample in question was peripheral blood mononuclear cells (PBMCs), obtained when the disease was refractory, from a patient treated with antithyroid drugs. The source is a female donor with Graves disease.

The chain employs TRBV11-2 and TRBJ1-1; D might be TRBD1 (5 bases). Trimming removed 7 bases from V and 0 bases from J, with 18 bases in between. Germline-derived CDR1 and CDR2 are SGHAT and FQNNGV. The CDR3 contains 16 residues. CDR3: CASTPRDGKMNTEAFF. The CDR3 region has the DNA TGTGCCAGCACCCCCCGGGACGGAAAGATGAACACTGAAGCTTTCTTT.

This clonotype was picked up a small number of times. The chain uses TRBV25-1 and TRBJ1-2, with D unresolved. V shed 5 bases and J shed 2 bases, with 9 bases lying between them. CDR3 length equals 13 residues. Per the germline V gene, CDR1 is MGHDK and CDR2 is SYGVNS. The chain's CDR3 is CASSIAWNYGYTF. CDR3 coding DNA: TGTGCCAGCAGTATTGCTTGGAACTATGGCTACACCTTC.

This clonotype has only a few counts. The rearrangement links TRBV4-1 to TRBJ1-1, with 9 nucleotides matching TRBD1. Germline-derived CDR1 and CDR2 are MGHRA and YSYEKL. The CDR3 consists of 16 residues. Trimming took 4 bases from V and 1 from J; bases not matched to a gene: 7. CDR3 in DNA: TGCGCCAGCAGCCGTACACCGGGACAGGGGAACACTGAAGCTTTCTTT. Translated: CASSRTPGQGNTEAFF.

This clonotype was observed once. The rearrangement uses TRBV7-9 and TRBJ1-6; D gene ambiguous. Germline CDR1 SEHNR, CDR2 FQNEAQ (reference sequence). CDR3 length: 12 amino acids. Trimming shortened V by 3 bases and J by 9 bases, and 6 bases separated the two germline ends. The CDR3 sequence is CASSFEVSPLHF. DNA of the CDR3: TGTGCCAGCAGCTTCGAGGTTTCACCCCTCCACTTT.

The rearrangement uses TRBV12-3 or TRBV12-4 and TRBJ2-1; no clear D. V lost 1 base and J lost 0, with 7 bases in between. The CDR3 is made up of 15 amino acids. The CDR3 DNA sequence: TGTGCCAGCAGTTTAGTCCGACCCTCCTACAATGAGCAGTTCTTC. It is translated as CASSLVRPSYNEQFF.

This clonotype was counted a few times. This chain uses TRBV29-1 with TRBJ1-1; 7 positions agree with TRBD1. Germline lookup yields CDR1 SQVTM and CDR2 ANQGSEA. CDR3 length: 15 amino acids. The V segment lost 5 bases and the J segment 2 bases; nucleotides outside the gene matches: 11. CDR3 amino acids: CSVWAGGLQNTEAFF. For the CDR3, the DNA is TGCAGCGTTTGGGCAGGGGGTTTGCAAAACACTGAAGCTTTCTTT. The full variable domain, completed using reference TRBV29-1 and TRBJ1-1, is SAVISQKPSRDICQRGTSLTIQCQVDSQVTMMFWYRQQPGQSLTLIATANQGSEATYESGFVIDKFPISRPNLTFSTLTVSNMSPEDSSIYLCSVWAGGLQNTEAFFGQGTRLTVV.

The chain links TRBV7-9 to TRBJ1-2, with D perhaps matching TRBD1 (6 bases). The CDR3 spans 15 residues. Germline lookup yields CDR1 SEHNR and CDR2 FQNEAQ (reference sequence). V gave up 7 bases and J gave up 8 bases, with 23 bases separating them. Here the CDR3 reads CASKDGGGGGEGYTF. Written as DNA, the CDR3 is TGTGCCAGCAAAGACGGAGGGGGAGGAGGAGAGGGCTACACCTTC.

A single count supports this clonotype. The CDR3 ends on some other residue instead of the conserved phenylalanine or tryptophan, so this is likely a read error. The CDR3 DNA reads TGTGCCAGCAGTTTTTTCCGGGCGTCGGGTGGCTACACCTCC. Protein product: CASSFFRASGGYTS. The chain uses TRBV12-3 or TRBV12-4 and TRBJ1-2; D uncertain. The germline V and J ends were trimmed by 3 bases and 7 bases, with 15 bases remaining between them. This CDR3 contains 14 residues.

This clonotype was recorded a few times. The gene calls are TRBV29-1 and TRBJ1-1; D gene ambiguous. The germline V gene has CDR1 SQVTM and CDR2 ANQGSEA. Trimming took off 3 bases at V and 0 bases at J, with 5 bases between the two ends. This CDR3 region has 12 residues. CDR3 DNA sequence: TGCAGCGTTGACATACTGAACACTGAAGCTTTCTTT. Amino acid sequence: CSVDILNTEAFF.

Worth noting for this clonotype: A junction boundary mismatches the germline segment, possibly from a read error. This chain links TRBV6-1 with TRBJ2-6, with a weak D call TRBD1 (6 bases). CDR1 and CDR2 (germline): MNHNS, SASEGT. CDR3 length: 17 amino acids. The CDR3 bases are TGTGCCAGCAGTGAATTGGCAGGGGTAGTTGGGGCCAACGTCCTGGCCTTC. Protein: CASSELAGVVGANVLAF.

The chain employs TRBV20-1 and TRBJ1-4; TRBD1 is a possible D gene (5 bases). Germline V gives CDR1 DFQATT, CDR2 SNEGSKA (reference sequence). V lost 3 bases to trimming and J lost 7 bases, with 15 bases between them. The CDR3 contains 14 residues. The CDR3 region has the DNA TGCAGTGCTAGTGGGGCCCAGGGAGGTGAAAAACTGTTTTTT. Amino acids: CSASGAQGGEKLFF.

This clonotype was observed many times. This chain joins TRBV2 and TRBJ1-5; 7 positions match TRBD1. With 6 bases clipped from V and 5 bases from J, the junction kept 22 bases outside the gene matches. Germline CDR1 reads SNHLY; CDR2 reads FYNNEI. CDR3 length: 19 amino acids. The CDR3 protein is CASRRMGVGRGQTDQPQHF. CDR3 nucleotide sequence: TGTGCCAGCAGAAGAATGGGGGTGGGGAGGGGACAGACTGATCAGCCCCAGCATTTT.

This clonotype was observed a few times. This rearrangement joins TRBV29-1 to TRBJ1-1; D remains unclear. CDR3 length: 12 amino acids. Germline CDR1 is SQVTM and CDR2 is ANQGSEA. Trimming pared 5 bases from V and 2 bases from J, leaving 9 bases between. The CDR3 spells CSVPDSNTEAFF. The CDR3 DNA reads TGCAGCGTTCCCGATTCCAACACTGAAGCTTTCTTT.

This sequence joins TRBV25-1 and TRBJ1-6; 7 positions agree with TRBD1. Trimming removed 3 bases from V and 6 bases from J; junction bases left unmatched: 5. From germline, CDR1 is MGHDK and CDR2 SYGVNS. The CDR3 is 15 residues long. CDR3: CASSESGTANSPLHF. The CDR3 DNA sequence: TGTGCCAGCAGTGAGTCCGGGACAGCTAATTCACCCCTCCACTTT.

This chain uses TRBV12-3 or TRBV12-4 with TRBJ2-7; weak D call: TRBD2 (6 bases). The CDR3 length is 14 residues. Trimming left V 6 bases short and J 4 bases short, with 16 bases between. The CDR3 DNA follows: TGTGCCAGCAGCCTACTCGGAGGGGTATACGAGCAGTACTTC. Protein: CASSLLGGVYEQYF.

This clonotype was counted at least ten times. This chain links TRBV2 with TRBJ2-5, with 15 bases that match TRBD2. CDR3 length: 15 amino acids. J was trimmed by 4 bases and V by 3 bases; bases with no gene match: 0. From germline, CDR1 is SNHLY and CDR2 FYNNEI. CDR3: CASSEGLAGGETQYF. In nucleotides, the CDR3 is TGTGCCAGCAGTGAGGGACTAGCGGGAGGAGAGACCCAGTACTTC.

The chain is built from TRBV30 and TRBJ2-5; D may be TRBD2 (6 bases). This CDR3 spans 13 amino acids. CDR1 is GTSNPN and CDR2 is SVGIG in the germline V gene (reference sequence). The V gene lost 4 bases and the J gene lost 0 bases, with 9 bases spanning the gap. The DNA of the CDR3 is TGTGCCTGGACATCTAGCGACCAAGAGACCCAGTACTTC. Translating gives CAWTSSDQETQYF. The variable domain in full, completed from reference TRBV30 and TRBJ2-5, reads SQTIHQWPATLVQPVGSPLSLECTVEGTSNPNLYWYRQAAGRGLQLLFYSVGIGQISSEVPQNLSASRPQDRQFILSSKKLLLSDSGFYLCAWTSSDQETQYFGPGTRLLVL.

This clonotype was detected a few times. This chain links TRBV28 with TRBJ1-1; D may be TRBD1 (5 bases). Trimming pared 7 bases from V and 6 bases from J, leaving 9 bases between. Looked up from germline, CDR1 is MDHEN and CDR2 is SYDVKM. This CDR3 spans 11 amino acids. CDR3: CASIRGSEAFF. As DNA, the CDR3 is TGTGCCAGCATACGGGGGTCTGAAGCTTTCTTT.

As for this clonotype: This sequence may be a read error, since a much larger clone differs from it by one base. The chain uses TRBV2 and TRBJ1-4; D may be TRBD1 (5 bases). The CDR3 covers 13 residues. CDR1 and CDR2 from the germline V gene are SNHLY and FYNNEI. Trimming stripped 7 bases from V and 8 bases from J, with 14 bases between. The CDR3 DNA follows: TGTGCCAGCAAACGGGCGGGGCAGGAAAAACTGTTTTTT. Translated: CASKRAGQEKLFF.

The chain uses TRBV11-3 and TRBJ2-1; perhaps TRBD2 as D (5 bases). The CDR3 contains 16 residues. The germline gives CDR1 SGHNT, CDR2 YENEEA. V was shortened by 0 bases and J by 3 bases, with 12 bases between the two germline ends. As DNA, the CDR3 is TGTGCCAGCAGCTTAGATGGCCAGCGGTACTACAATGAGCAGTTCTTC. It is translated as CASSLDGQRYYNEQFF. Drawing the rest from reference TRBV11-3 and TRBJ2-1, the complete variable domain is EAGVVQSPRYKIIEKKQPVAFWCNPISGHNTLYWYLQNLGQGPELLIRYENEEAVDDSQLPKDRFSAERLKGVDSTLKIQPAELGDSAVYLCASSLDGQRYYNEQFFGPGTRLTVL.

CDR3 residues: CASTTGRVETQYF. Here the CDR3 DNA reads TGTGCCAGCACAACAGGGCGAGTGGAGACCCAGTACTTC. The J gene is TRBJ2-5, the V gene TRBV12-3 or TRBV12-4, with D maybe TRBD1 (6 bases). V was shortened by 7 bases and J by 5 bases, with 14 bases between the two germline ends. The CDR3 sequence is 13 residues long.

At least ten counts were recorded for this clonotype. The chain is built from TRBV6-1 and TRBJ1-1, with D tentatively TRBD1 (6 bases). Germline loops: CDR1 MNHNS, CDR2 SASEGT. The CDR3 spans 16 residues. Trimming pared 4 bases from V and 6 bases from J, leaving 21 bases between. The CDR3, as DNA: TGTGCCAGCAGTGTGGGGGCACAAGCCCTTGGGGCTGAAGCTTTCTTT. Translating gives CASSVGAQALGAEAFF.